Following are 32 T cell receptor beta chains from one sample sequenced in a study of regulatory T cells in long-lasting Graves disease. According to the study, TCR beta libraries were built with iRepertoire HTBI primers and CDR3-region Arm-PCR. MiXCR, run by TCRdb on the multiplex PCR reads, gives a single entry per CDR3 protein. Here the sample spans a few hundred thousand distinct CDR3 sequences, approximately 10% being singletons. Described time point: newly diagnosed GD, antithyroid drugs for less than 3 months. Scientists built the TCR library using RNA that was extracted from PBMCs. This sample also belongs to another study, concerning T cells in Graves' hyperthyroidism and ophthalmopathy.

The input for sequencing was peripheral blood mononuclear cells (PBMCs), taken at new diagnosis, from a patient treated with antithyroid drugs. The receptors shown here come from a woman aged 18-29 years with Graves disease.

This clonotype was seen more than once but under ten times. This chain links TRBV10-1 with TRBJ2-1; 15 bases align to TRBD2. The V gene end was trimmed by 5 bases and the J gene end by 12 bases; junction bases not matched to a gene: 20. The CDR3 is 19 amino acids. CDR1 is WNHNN, CDR2 SYGVQD, per germline (reference sequence). CDR3 bases: TGCGCCAGCAGTTCATCGACCGGGACTAGCGGGGGGCCTAACGATGGGCAGTTCTTC. Translation: CASSSSTGTSGGPNDGQFF.

This clonotype was observed a few times. The gene calls are TRBV27 and TRBJ2-1; TRBD2 aligns across 13 bases. Germline V gene data show CDR1 as MNHEY and CDR2 as SMNVEV (reference sequence). The CDR3 totals 16 residues. The V gene end was trimmed by 3 bases and the J gene end by 8 bases; junction bases not matched to a gene: 7. The CDR3 sequence: CASSFWTSGSGDEQFF. CDR3 nucleotide sequence: TGTGCCAGCAGTTTTTGGACTAGCGGGAGTGGCGATGAGCAGTTCTTC.

The sample holds many counts of this clonotype. The chain combines TRBV2 with TRBJ2-1, with D perhaps TRBD2 (5 bases). There are 13 residues in the CDR3. In germline, CDR1 is SNHLY, CDR2 FYNNEI. The V gene lost 7 bases and the J gene lost 6 bases, with 13 bases spanning the gap. The CDR3 spells CASTRPGSNEQFF. CDR3 nucleotides: TGTGCCAGCACCAGACCGGGGAGCAATGAGCAGTTCTTC.

In the case of this clonotype: This may arise from a read error, as a much more abundant clone is one base away. The J gene is TRBJ2-5, the V gene TRBV6-2 or TRBV6-3; possibly TRBD1 or TRBD2 for D (5 bases each). With the DNA end fitting TRBJ2-1 better, the J assignment may be wrong. There are 17 residues in the CDR3. Germline V gene lookup returns CDR1 MNHEY and CDR2 SVGEGT. The CDR3 loop reads CASSDYNTRGRRNEQFF. In DNA form, the CDR3 reads TGTGCCAGCAGTGACTACAACACGAGGGGACGGAGGAATGAGCAGTTCTTC.

This clonotype was found many times. The chain links TRBV2 to TRBJ2-1; unclear D gene. The CDR3 has 12 residues. CDR1 and CDR2 from the germline V gene are SNHLY and FYNNEI. V dropped 1 base and J dropped 7 bases, with 5 bases sitting between them. CDR3: CASSEERNEQFF. The DNA for the CDR3 is TGTGCCAGCAGTGAAGAGCGAAATGAGCAGTTCTTC. The complete variable domain, with remaining parts taken from reference TRBV2 and TRBJ2-1, reads EPEVTQTPSHQVTQMGQEVILRCVPISNHLYFYWYRQILGQKVEFLVSFYNNEISEKSEIFDDQFSVERPDGSNFTLKIRSTKLEDSAMYFCASSEERNEQFFGPGTRLTVL.

This clonotype has ten or more counts. This chain joins TRBV27 and TRBJ2-5; the match to TRBD1 covers 7 bases. The V segment lost 6 bases and the J segment 7 bases; nucleotides outside the gene matches: 11. CDR3 length: 14 amino acids. Germline CDR1 MNHEY, CDR2 SMNVEV (reference sequence). CDR3 residues: CASRWDRYKRTQYF. DNA for the CDR3: TGTGCCAGCAGATGGGACAGATACAAGAGGACCCAGTACTTC.

Comments on this clonotype: Just one base apart from a much larger clone, this may be a read error. The chain employs TRBV20-1 and TRBJ2-1; the match to TRBD2 covers 7 bases. The CDR3 is made up of 13 amino acids. CDR1 and CDR2 from the germline V gene are DFQATT and SNEGSKA (reference sequence). The CDR3 reads CSAIRTSVYEQSF. CDR3 DNA sequence: TGCAGTGCTATTCGCACTAGCGTCTATGAGCAGTCCTTC.

The chain links TRBV28 to TRBJ2-1; D may be TRBD1 or TRBD2 (6 bases each). Trimming shortened V by 9 bases and J by 8 bases, and 20 bases separated the two germline ends. The germline V gene has CDR1 MDHEN and CDR2 SYDVKM. The CDR3 contains 14 residues. The CDR3 loop reads CASQGGITLDEQFF. The CDR3 DNA sequence: TGTGCCAGTCAAGGGGGGATAACATTAGATGAGCAGTTCTTC.

The rearrangement joins TRBV5-4 to TRBJ2-2, with TRBD2 matching 7 bases. J lost 2 bases, V lost 3 bases, and 4 bases had no gene match. CDR3 length: 15 residues. Germline loops: CDR1 SGHNT, CDR2 YYREEE (reference sequence). For the CDR3, the DNA is TGTGCCAGCAGCTACGCTAGCGGCAACACCGGGGAGCTGTTTTTT. Protein product: CASSYASGNTGELFF.

About this clonotype: A much larger clone differs by one base, so this may be a read error. The chain carries TRBV5-1 and TRBJ2-2; the D gene could be TRBD1 or TRBD2 (5 bases each). With 2 bases removed from V and 6 bases from J, the gap between germline ends came to 14 bases. In germline, CDR1 is SGHRS, CDR2 YFSETQ. This CDR3 has 15 amino acids. The CDR3 nucleotides are TGCGCCAGCAGCTTCCGGGACGGTTACGCCGGGGAGCTGTTTTTT. It codes for CASSFRDGYAGELFF.

This chain uses TRBV6-2 or TRBV6-3 with TRBJ2-7; 8 bases match TRBD1. Germline values: CDR1 MNHEY, CDR2 SVGEGT. With 10 bases clipped from V and 6 bases from J, the junction kept 20 bases outside the gene matches. CDR3 size: 16 residues. The CDR3 spells CATQLTGTGPGSEQYV. Written as DNA, the CDR3 is TGTGCCACCCAACTGACCGGGACAGGACCCGGGAGCGAGCAGTACGTC.

The chain has TRBV24-1 and TRBJ2-7; 8 bases line up with TRBD1. The length of the CDR3 is 14 residues. J was trimmed by 3 bases and V by 3 bases; bases with no gene match: 3. CDR1 KGHDR and CDR2 SFDVKD come from the germline V gene. The CDR3 spells CATSDTGTGYEQYF. In nucleotides, the CDR3 is TGTGCCACCAGTGATACCGGGACAGGCTACGAGCAGTACTTC.

The genes are TRBV19 and TRBJ1-2, with D maybe TRBD1 (5 bases). The V end was cut by 6 bases, the J end by 4 bases, with 9 bases between. The CDR3 has 12 residues. Germline V gives CDR1 LNHDA, CDR2 SQIVND (reference sequence). Here the CDR3 reads CASRDGGYGYTF. CDR3 in DNA: TGTGCCAGTAGGGATGGGGGCTATGGCTACACCTTC. Full variable domain (rest looked up from reference TRBV19 and TRBJ1-2): DGGITQSPKYLFRKEGQNVTLSCEQNLNHDAMYWYRQDPGQGLRLIYYSQIVNDFQKGDIAEGYSVSREKKESFPLTVTSAQKNPTAFYLCASRDGGYGYTFGSGTRLTVV.

This sequence joins TRBV29-1 and TRBJ1-2; D is perhaps TRBD1 (5 bases). The CDR3 extends over 11 amino acids. Germline CDR1 and CDR2: SQVTM and ANQGSEA. V was clipped by 4 bases and J by 6 bases, with 9 bases between them. The chain's CDR3 is CSVAAGHGYTF. The CDR3 DNA follows: TGCAGCGTTGCGGCGGGGCATGGCTACACCTTC.

This clonotype was counted ten times or more. This chain joins TRBV12-3 or TRBV12-4 and TRBJ2-1; 13 bases map to TRBD2. V lost 5 bases, J lost 8 bases, and 9 bases stayed unmatched. This CDR3 contains 16 residues. CDR3 nucleotide sequence: TGTGCCAGCAGTAATAGGGGACTAGCGGGAAACTATGAGCAGTTCTTC. It codes for CASSNRGLAGNYEQFF.

For this clonotype: A read error may account for a junction end that differs from germline. The chain employs TRBV3-1 and TRBJ2-1, with D tentatively TRBD1 (5 bases). Germline V CDR1 and CDR2: LGHDT, YNNKEL (reference sequence). The CDR3 is 16 residues long. The CDR3 loop reads CASSQAYQGVRGEQSF. As DNA, the CDR3 is TGTGCCAGCAGCCAAGCTTATCAAGGGGTTAGAGGTGAGCAGTCCTTC.

This clonotype has at least ten counts. For the CDR3, the DNA is TGTGCCAGCAGCTTAGGGCAGGGATCTGAAGCTTTCTTT. This sequence encodes CASSLGQGSEAFF. This chain uses TRBV7-6 with TRBJ1-1; D possibly corresponds to TRBD1 (5 bases). The V and J ends lost 1 base and 6 bases respectively, with 9 bases between them. Germline values: CDR1 SGHVS, CDR2 FNYEAQ. The CDR3 runs 13 residues.

This clonotype was observed many times. The chain carries TRBV6-5 and TRBJ2-5; D remains unclear. Germline values: CDR1 MNHEY, CDR2 SVGAGI. Trimming stripped 2 bases from V and 5 bases from J, with 12 bases between. The CDR3 loop spans 14 amino acids. The CDR3 DNA follows: TGTGCCAGCAGTTACGTAGTGGGTGAGGAGACCCAGTACTTC. The encoded protein is CASSYVVGEETQYF.

J is TRBJ2-2 and V is TRBV9; D call uncertain. Germline values: CDR1 SGDLS, CDR2 YYNGEE. Trimming took off 0 bases at V and 5 bases at J, with 5 bases between the two ends. There are 13 residues in the CDR3. The CDR3 region is CASSVGITGELFF. The CDR3 nucleotides read TGTGCCAGCAGCGTAGGGATAACCGGGGAGCTGTTTTTT.

This chain connects TRBV29-1 to TRBJ2-3; 7 bases are shared with TRBD2. The V and J ends lost 7 bases and 3 bases, in that order; junction bases with no gene match: 7. This CDR3 has 13 amino acids. CDR1 is SQVTM, CDR2 ANQGSEA, per germline. Written as DNA, the CDR3 is TGCAGCGCGACGGCCGGGGGGACAGATACGCAGTATTTT. It translates to CSATAGGTDTQYF.

There are many counts of this clonotype. This chain links TRBV2 with TRBJ2-3; D perhaps matches TRBD1 (5 bases). CDR1 SNHLY and CDR2 FYNNEI come from the germline V gene. The CDR3 has 14 residues. V was pared by 7 bases and J by 6 bases, with 17 bases between. The CDR3, as DNA: TGTGCCAGCACCCCAGGGCCCGGCAGGGATACGCAGTATTTT. It specifies CASTPGPGRDTQYF. Looking up the rest from reference TRBV2 and TRBJ2-3 gives the full variable domain: EPEVTQTPSHQVTQMGQEVILRCVPISNHLYFYWYRQILGQKVEFLVSFYNNEISEKSEIFDDQFSVERPDGSNFTLKIRSTKLEDSAMYFCASTPGPGRDTQYFGPGTRLTVL.

This clonotype has ten or more counts. This chain connects TRBV5-6 to TRBJ2-1; D might be TRBD2 (7 bases). The V and J ends lost 5 bases and 3 bases respectively, with 12 bases between them. Germline lookup yields CDR1 SGHDT and CDR2 YYEEEE. This CDR3 has 14 residues. CDR3 sequence reads: CASSFGGLYNEQFF. In DNA form, the CDR3 reads TGTGCCAGCAGTTTCGGGGGGCTCTACAATGAGCAGTTCTTC.

This clonotype was found many times. This chain uses TRBV29-1 with TRBJ2-3; D not certain. Germline V gene sequence: CDR1 SQVTM, CDR2 ANQGSEA. V was clipped by 3 bases and J by 4 bases, with 8 bases between them. The CDR3 has 12 amino acids. CDR3 coding DNA: TGCAGCGTTGAGATTTGGGCAGATACGCAGTATTTT. This gives the protein CSVEIWADTQYF.

This clonotype was counted only a few times. The chain is built from TRBV7-2 and TRBJ2-1; 9 bases are a match to TRBD1. Germline CDR1 and CDR2: SGHTA and FQGNSA. Germline trimming cut 2 bases from V and 4 bases from J; bases unmatched to any gene: 6. The CDR3 spans 16 residues. The CDR3 nucleotides read TGTGCCAGCAGCTTATTTGGGACAGGGAAGTACAATGAGCAGTTCTTC. Protein: CASSLFGTGKYNEQFF. Looking up the rest from reference TRBV7-2 and TRBJ2-1 gives the full variable domain: GAGVSQSPSNKVTEKGKDVELRCDPISGHTALYWYRQSLGQGLEFLIYFQGNSAPDKSGLPSDRFSAERTGGSVSTLTIQRTQQEDSAVYLCASSLFGTGKYNEQFFGPGTRLTVL.

This clonotype was found many times. The rearrangement links TRBV29-1 to TRBJ2-1; a possible D gene is TRBD1 (6 bases). Germline V lookup: CDR1 SQVTM, CDR2 ANQGSEA. The CDR3 has 13 amino acids. As DNA, the CDR3 is TGCAGTTACGAGACAGGAGGTATTGGTGAGCAGTTCTTC. Its protein is CSYETGGIGEQFF.

This clonotype showed up many times. The CDR3 DNA sequence: TGCGCCAGCAGCTTCACCCACTACTCGAACACTGAAGCTTTCTTT. Translated: CASSFTHYSNTEAFF. The chain recombines TRBV5-1 with TRBJ1-1; D ambiguous. V lost 2 bases and J lost 1, with 12 bases in between. The germline V gene encodes CDR1 SGHRS and CDR2 YFSETQ. This CDR3 has 15 residues.

As regards this clonotype: A read error may account for a junction end that differs from germline. The chain carries TRBV12-3 or TRBV12-4 and TRBJ2-2; TRBD2 matches 10 bases. The CDR3 loop spans 18 amino acids. The CDR3 here is CASSLGIGLAEYTGELLF. Here the CDR3 DNA reads TGTGCCAGCAGTTTGGGTATAGGACTAGCGGAGTACACCGGGGAGCTGCTTTTT.

At least ten counts were recorded for this clonotype. This rearrangement joins TRBV7-9 to TRBJ2-7, with 7 bases matching TRBD1. Unmatched junction bases numbered 9, after V lost 3 bases and J lost 1 base. This CDR3 contains 16 residues. Germline CDR1 SEHNR, CDR2 FQNEAQ (reference sequence). This CDR3 is CASSFWGLDRSYEQYF. As DNA, the CDR3 is TGTGCCAGCAGCTTCTGGGGTTTGGACAGGTCCTACGAGCAGTACTTC.

This clonotype appeared many times. The rearrangement uses TRBV27 and TRBJ2-5; no definite D call. Germline CDR1 MNHEY, CDR2 SMNVEV (reference sequence). Trimming stripped 3 bases from V and 1 base from J, with 12 bases between. There are 15 residues in the CDR3. This CDR3 reads CASSFLPGLQETQYF. DNA for the CDR3: TGTGCCAGCAGTTTTCTTCCGGGCCTCCAAGAGACCCAGTACTTC.

Many counts were recorded for this clonotype. This rearrangement joins TRBV20-1 to TRBJ1-2, with 10 bases lining up with TRBD1. Trimming cost V 5 bases and J 4 bases; bases outside gene matches: 4. The CDR3 sequence is 13 residues long. Germline V CDR1 and CDR2: DFQATT, SNEGSKA (reference sequence). CDR3 protein: CSALTGGIYGYTF. The CDR3 DNA is TGCAGTGCTTTGACAGGGGGCATCTATGGCTACACCTTC.

This clonotype was detected ten times or more. This chain connects TRBV7-2 to TRBJ1-5; a possible D gene is TRBD1 (6 bases). The CDR3 contains 15 residues. Germline assignment: CDR1 SGHTA and CDR2 FQGNSA. Trimming took 0 bases from V and 6 from J, leaving 12 bases between them. This CDR3 reads CASSLAGGRVQPQHF. Here the CDR3 DNA reads TGTGCCAGCAGCTTAGCAGGGGGGAGGGTTCAGCCCCAGCATTTT.

There are many counts of this clonotype. V and J are TRBV27 and TRBJ1-1, with a weak D call TRBD1 (5 bases). This CDR3 has 14 residues. Germline values: CDR1 MNHEY, CDR2 SMNVEV (reference sequence). Trimming cost V 8 bases and J 1 base, with 14 bases left between them. The CDR3 sequence: CASGGVSANTEAFF. As DNA, the CDR3 is TGTGCCAGCGGGGGGGTGTCGGCGAACACTGAAGCTTTCTTT.